This TCR beta chain came from a study of T cell responses to AZD1222 COVID-19 vaccine. The study's findings and limits: Spike-spanning, vaccine-associated CD4 TCRs were dominant at 160-218 and 743-854.

Between the trimmed V and J ends, which lost 0 bases and 2 bases, there was a span of 11 bases. Germline assignment: CDR1 SGHDT and CDR2 YYEEEE. CDR3 length equals 15 residues. This clone was seen once. The antigen is not known. Using immunoSEQ multiplex PCR, the repertoire was profiled, and TCRdb retains in-frame clones only, with some absent. Of around 120,000 clones listed, more than 65% are singletons. The V gene is TRBV5-6, the J gene TRBJ1-2, with D perhaps matching TRBD1 (5 bases). The sequencing here drew on peripheral blood, taken 28 days after the second AZD1222 dose. This TCR came from an adult who received the AZD1222 COVID-19 vaccine. The CDR3 DNA sequence: TGTGCCAGCAGCTTGGCAGGGCGGGGGAACTATGGCTACACCTTC. Its translation is CASSLAGRGNYGYTF.